The sequence of this T cell receptor (beta chain) was determined in a study of T cell changes during pregnancy in multiple sclerosis. Sequencing was performed with immunoSEQ multiplex PCR; in TCRdb, only in-frame clones are kept and a portion is missing. The data contain about 110,000 clones, just under 95% of them singletons. Trimming took off 5 bases at V and 0 bases at J, with 14 bases between the two ends. The CDR3 spans 15 residues. The V gene's germline CDR1 is SGHAT and CDR2 FQNNGV. This sequence originates from a female donor in good health, enrolled as a control in a pregnancy study. This chain joins TRBV11-2 and TRBJ2-7, with D tentatively TRBD1 (6 bases). Source: peripheral blood, taken in the third trimester of pregnancy. CDR3 sequence (DNA): TGTGCCAGCAGCCCCCAGGGGAAGCCCTCCTACGAGCAGTACTTC. Its protein product is CASSPQGKPSYEQYF. Complete variable domain (other parts from reference TRBV11-2 and TRBJ2-7): EAGVAQSPRYKIIEKRQSVAFWCNPISGHATLYWYQQILGQGPKLLIQFQNNGVVDDSQLPKDRFSAERLKGVDSTLKIQPAKLEDSAVYLCASSPQGKPSYEQYFGPGTRLTVT.